These 21 T cell receptor beta chains came from one sample sequenced in a study of blood T cell repertoires in COVID-19. The method was immunoSEQ multiplex PCR; TCRdb's version includes in-frame clones alone and lacks a portion of them. The sample has about 76,000 clones, 80% to 90% seen once. Sequencing was carried out using peripheral blood. These receptors all come from a man aged 55-75 years with COVID-19, enrolled during active disease.

This sequence joins TRBV5-1 and TRBJ2-1; 14 bases fit TRBD2. This CDR3 has 19 amino acids. CDR1 is SGHRS and CDR2 is YFSETQ in the germline V gene. V lost 0 bases, J lost 2 bases, and 7 bases stayed unmatched. CDR3 DNA sequence: TGCGCCAGCAGCTTGGGACTAGCGGGAGGGCCTTGGACCTACAATGAGCAGTTCTTC. Amino acid sequence: CASSLGLAGGPWTYNEQFF.

The chain employs TRBV7-9 and TRBJ2-3; 8 bases line up with TRBD2. The ends lost 3 bases at V and 4 bases at J; junction bases unmatched: 6. Germline V lookup: CDR1 SEHNR, CDR2 FQNEAQ (reference sequence). The length of the CDR3 is 15 residues. CDR3 coding DNA: TGTGCCAGCAGCTTTCGTCTAGCGGGCGCAGATACGCAGTATTTT. Translation: CASSFRLAGADTQYF. Looking up the rest from reference TRBV7-9 and TRBJ2-3 gives the full variable domain: DTGVSQNPRHKITKRGQNVTFRCDPISEHNRLYWYRQTLGQGPEFLTYFQNEAQLEKSRLLSDRFSAERPKGSFSTLEIQRTEQGDSAMYLCASSFRLAGADTQYFGPGTRLTVL.

The rearrangement uses TRBV24-1 and TRBJ2-1; D perhaps matches TRBD1 (5 bases). V lost 4 bases and J lost 10, with 19 bases in between. This CDR3 is 15 amino acids long. Germline V gives CDR1 KGHDR, CDR2 SFDVKD. The CDR3 here is CATSELGFRVEEQFF. Written as DNA, the CDR3 is TGTGCCACCAGTGAGCTCGGGTTCAGGGTTGAGGAGCAGTTCTTC.

The CDR3: CASTVSGNPYNEQFF. The CDR3 DNA reads as TGTGCCAGCACCGTTAGCGGTAACCCCTACAATGAGCAGTTCTTC. This chain connects TRBV6-5 to TRBJ2-1; weak D call: TRBD2 (6 bases). The CDR3 is 15 amino acids. V dropped 7 bases and J dropped 2 bases, with 15 bases sitting between them. Per the germline V gene, CDR1 is MNHEY and CDR2 is SVGAGI.

This chain joins TRBV10-3 and TRBJ1-5; TRBD1 might be the D (5 bases). V lost 0 bases and J lost 4, with 16 bases in between. Germline CDR1 reads ENHRY; CDR2 reads SYGVKD. There are 17 residues in the CDR3. The CDR3 loop reads CAISESKGPGENQPQHF. CDR3 coding DNA: TGTGCCATCAGTGAGTCTAAAGGGCCGGGGGAAAATCAGCCCCAGCATTTT.

The rearrangement uses TRBV2 and TRBJ1-1; D not resolved. CDR1 is SNHLY and CDR2 is FYNNEI in the germline V gene. The CDR3 loop spans 12 amino acids. V lost 8 bases, J lost 5 bases, and 12 bases lay in between. CDR3: CASYSPGTEAFF. DNA for the CDR3: TGTGCCAGCTATAGTCCGGGGACTGAAGCTTTCTTT.

The chain combines TRBV6-5 with TRBJ2-5; D remains ambiguous. The germline V and J ends were trimmed by 5 bases and 4 bases, with 11 bases remaining between them. CDR3 length: 13 amino acids. Germline V gives CDR1 MNHEY, CDR2 SVGAGI. The CDR3 nucleotides read TGTGCCAGCAGTATCAGGTTGGGAGAGACCCAGTACTTC. It codes for CASSIRLGETQYF.

The V gene is TRBV13, the J gene TRBJ2-7, with 7 bases fitting TRBD1. The germline gives CDR1 PRHDT, CDR2 FYEKMQ (reference sequence). This CDR3 is 14 amino acids long. Unmatched junction bases numbered 6, after V lost 4 bases and J lost 3 bases. CDR3 nucleotide sequence: TGTGCCAGCAGCTCCCGGGACAGACACTACGAGCAGTACTTC. It is translated as CASSSRDRHYEQYF. Using reference TRBV13 and TRBJ2-7 for the parts outside the CDR3, the full variable domain is AAGVIQSPRHLIKEKRETATLKCYPIPRHDTVYWYQQGPGQDPQFLISFYEKMQSDKGSIPDRFSAQQFSDYHSELNMSSLELGDSALYFCASSSRDRHYEQYFGPGTRLTVT.

The J gene is TRBJ2-1, the V gene TRBV7-9, with TRBD2 matching 7 bases. This CDR3 contains 16 residues. The V and J ends lost 2 bases and 1 base, in that order; junction bases with no gene match: 5. Germline V gene data show CDR1 as SEHNR and CDR2 as FQNEAQ (reference sequence). The CDR3 region has the DNA TGTGCCAGCAGCTTATGGGCGGGAGTGTCCTACAATGAGCAGTTCTTC. Protein sequence: CASSLWAGVSYNEQFF.

This clone turned up a few times. The CDR3 bases are TGTGCCAGCAAACCAGGGACAGTTGAAAAACTGTTTTTT. Its translation is CASKPGTVEKLFF. The chain links TRBV6-5 to TRBJ1-4; 7 nucleotides line up with TRBD1. With 7 bases clipped from V and 7 bases from J, the junction kept 6 bases outside the gene matches. The CDR3 spans 13 residues. Germline loops: CDR1 MNHEY, CDR2 SVGAGI.

In this sample, this clone turned up once. This chain connects TRBV2 to TRBJ1-5, with 8 bases identical to TRBD1. Losses at the gene ends were 5 bases for V and 4 bases for J; bases not matched to a gene: 4. From germline, CDR1 is SNHLY and CDR2 FYNNEI. The CDR3 contains 14 residues. The CDR3 DNA follows: TGTGCCAGCAGTCCCGGGGACAGGAATCAGCCCCAGCATTTT. Its translation is CASSPGDRNQPQHF. The full variable domain, rest sourced from reference TRBV2 and TRBJ1-5, is EPEVTQTPSHQVTQMGQEVILRCVPISNHLYFYWYRQILGQKVEFLVSFYNNEISEKSEIFDDQFSVERPDGSNFTLKIRSTKLEDSAMYFCASSPGDRNQPQHFGDGTRLSIL.

V is TRBV5-1 and J is TRBJ1-5, with D hard to call. V lost 1 base and J lost 0, with 14 bases in between. The CDR3 has 17 amino acids. Germline V CDR1 and CDR2: SGHRS, YFSETQ. For the CDR3, the DNA is TGCGCCAGCAGCTTGCTAGGACTAGATCATAGCAATCAGCCCCAGCATTTT. It encodes CASSLLGLDHSNQPQHF.

The genes are TRBV19 and TRBJ2-1; weak D call: TRBD2 (5 bases). V was shortened by 0 bases and J by 7 bases, with 7 bases between the two germline ends. The V gene's germline CDR1 is LNHDA and CDR2 SQIVND (reference sequence). The CDR3 runs 13 residues. CDR3: CASSIDRENEQFF. DNA of the CDR3: TGTGCCAGTAGTATAGATAGGGAGAATGAGCAGTTCTTC.

The chain links TRBV7-3 to TRBJ1-6; 7 positions agree with TRBD1. The CDR3 totals 15 residues. V was pared by 2 bases and J by 7 bases, with 5 bases of the junction left unmatched. The germline gives CDR1 SGHTA, CDR2 FQGTGA. The CDR3 protein is CASSLEGTENSPLHF. Here the CDR3 DNA reads TGTGCCAGCAGCTTAGAAGGGACAGAGAATTCACCCCTCCACTTT. The entire variable domain, with the rest obtained from reference TRBV7-3 and TRBJ1-6, is as follows: GAGVSQTPSNKVTEKGKYVELRCDPISGHTALYWYRQSLGQGPEFLIYFQGTGAADDSGLPNDRFFAVRPEGSVSTLKIQRTERGDSAVYLCASSLEGTENSPLHFGNGTRLTVT.

The gene calls are TRBV5-1 and TRBJ1-5, with unresolved D. Germline V gene data show CDR1 as SGHRS and CDR2 as YFSETQ. This CDR3 has 16 amino acids. V was trimmed by 2 bases and J by 4 bases, leaving 16 bases between them. The CDR3 region has the DNA TGCGCCAGCAGCTTACTATCAGTAATCAGAAATCAGCCCCAGCATTTT. It specifies CASSLLSVIRNQPQHF.

In this sample, this clone turned up once. V and J are TRBV28 and TRBJ2-3; 9 positions agree with TRBD2. V lost 6 bases to trimming and J lost 6 bases; unmatched junction nucleotides: 22. The CDR3 covers 19 residues. Germline V lookup: CDR1 MDHEN, CDR2 SYDVKM. The CDR3 coding sequence is TGTGCCAGCAGCTCCTCAGGTGTTAGCGGGGGACCCCCGGGGGATACGCAGTATTTT. It yields the protein CASSSSGVSGGPPGDTQYF.

V is TRBV24-1 and J is TRBJ2-2; D gene uncertain. The V and J ends lost 5 bases and 6 bases respectively, with 15 bases between them. CDR1 and CDR2 (germline): KGHDR, SFDVKD. The CDR3 covers 15 residues. The CDR3 bases are TGTGCCACCAGTGGTCGACTCACGCGCCCCGGGGAGCTGTTTTTT. Its protein is CATSGRLTRPGELFF.

The chain is built from TRBV7-2 and TRBJ2-3; 13 bases align to TRBD2. V lost 5 bases to trimming and J lost 3 bases; unmatched junction nucleotides: 2. The CDR3 sequence is 15 residues long. CDR1 SGHTA and CDR2 FQGNSA come from the germline V gene. The CDR3 sequence is CASSPTSGGTDTQYF. In DNA, the CDR3 is TGTGCCAGCAGCCCGACTAGCGGGGGGACAGATACGCAGTATTTT.

The chain carries TRBV2 and TRBJ1-1; 7 bases line up with TRBD1. This CDR3 has 14 residues. Trimming at V came to 4 bases and at J to 5 bases, leaving 7 bases not matched to a gene. Germline lookup yields CDR1 SNHLY and CDR2 FYNNEI. In DNA form, the CDR3 reads TGTGCCAGCAGTGTGCTAGGGGGCATTACTGAAGCTTTCTTT. Translated: CASSVLGGITEAFF.

The V call is TRBV10-1, the J call TRBJ1-1, with a tentative D call TRBD1 (6 bases). Germline V gene data show CDR1 as WNHNN and CDR2 as SYGVQD (reference sequence). V dropped 5 bases and J dropped 5 bases, with 15 bases sitting between them. The CDR3 has 14 amino acids. In nucleotides, the CDR3 is TGCGCCAGCAGTCAGGGGACCGTCGCGACTGAAGCTTTCTTT. This gives the protein CASSQGTVATEAFF.

The chain employs TRBV9 and TRBJ1-4; 7 bases fit TRBD1. There are 15 residues in the CDR3. With 4 bases clipped from V and 5 bases from J, the junction kept 8 bases outside the gene matches. The germline gives CDR1 SGDLS, CDR2 YYNGEE. The CDR3 here is CASSQTGQNNEKLFF. CDR3 sequence (DNA): TGTGCCAGCAGCCAAACGGGACAGAACAATGAAAAACTGTTTTTT.